The 5 T cell receptor beta chains listed next were all sequenced from one sample in a study of blood T cell repertoires in COVID-19. Assay: immunoSEQ multiplex PCR; the TCRdb copy retains only in-frame clones and omits some. The sample lists around 130,000 clones; around 83% were seen once. The specimen was peripheral blood. Receptor source: a woman older than 75 with acute or convalescent COVID-19.

The V gene is TRBV7-2, the J gene TRBJ1-5; TRBD1 agrees at 8 bases. CDR3 length: 15 residues. V shed 6 bases, J shed 4 bases, and the junction held 8 bases outside the gene matches. Germline-derived CDR1 and CDR2 are SGHTA and FQGNSA. CDR3 loop: CASRLTGVENQPQHF. In DNA form, the CDR3 reads TGTGCCAGCAGGCTGACAGGGGTTGAAAATCAGCCCCAGCATTTT.

On this clone itself: In the same sample, other DNA sequences code for this CDR3. The chain combines TRBV5-1 with TRBJ1-4, with D hard to call. Trimming shortened V by 4 bases and J by 4 bases, and 5 bases separated the two germline ends. The CDR3 contains 12 residues. Looked up from germline, CDR1 is SGHRS and CDR2 is YFSETQ. CDR3: CASSRGNEKLFF. CDR3 DNA: TGCGCCAGCAGCCGGGGTAATGAAAAACTGTTTTTT.

CDR3 amino acids: CASSFGGGQPQHF. The CDR3 DNA reads as TGTGCCAGCAGTTTCGGGGGGGGTCAGCCCCAGCATTTT. This chain links TRBV12-3 or TRBV12-4 with TRBJ1-5, with a possible D match to TRBD1 (5 bases). Trimming shortened V by 3 bases and J by 6 bases, and 9 bases separated the two germline ends. The CDR3 runs 13 residues.

The chain uses TRBV4-2 and TRBJ1-1; 8 bases are shared with TRBD1. The germline V gene encodes CDR1 LGHNA and CDR2 YNFKEQ. This CDR3 comprises 16 residues. The V gene end was trimmed by 1 base and the J gene end by 6 bases; junction bases not matched to a gene: 10. CDR3 amino acids: CASSQGPKTGAAEAFF. The CDR3 DNA is TGTGCCAGCAGCCAAGGCCCCAAGACAGGGGCTGCTGAAGCTTTCTTT.

This chain connects TRBV19 to TRBJ2-2; D perhaps matches TRBD1 (5 bases). This CDR3 comprises 14 residues. V was clipped by 8 bases and J by 5 bases, with 15 bases between them. CDR1 and CDR2 from the germline V gene are LNHDA and SQIVND (reference sequence). This CDR3 reads CASYDHRRTGELFF. CDR3 in DNA: TGTGCCAGTTATGACCACAGGCGAACCGGGGAGCTGTTTTTT.